Listed here are 19 T cell receptor beta chains from one sample, sequenced in a study of blood T cell repertoires in COVID-19. Data came from immunoSEQ multiplex PCR; TCRdb stores just in-frame clones and leaves some out. The sample has approximately 40,000 clones, 75% to 90% seen once. Material for sequencing was peripheral blood. The origin of the receptors is a woman of 80 years or more in a cohort sampled during active or convalescent COVID-19.

The rearrangement uses TRBV2 and TRBJ2-5, with TRBD1 identical over 8 bases. CDR1 is SNHLY, CDR2 FYNNEI, per germline. The CDR3 is 14 amino acids. With V trimmed by 2 bases and J by 2 bases, 1 base remained unmatched. The CDR3 region is CASSERTGQETQYF. DNA of the CDR3: TGTGCCAGCAGTGAAAGGACAGGGCAAGAGACCCAGTACTTC.

The CDR3 spells CASSGGTNTEAFF. In nucleotides, the CDR3 is TGCGCCAGCAGCGGGGGGACGAACACTGAAGCTTTCTTT. The chain links TRBV5-1 to TRBJ1-1; perhaps TRBD1 as D (5 bases). The CDR3 is made up of 13 amino acids. The germline gives CDR1 SGHRS, CDR2 YFSETQ. Trimming took 4 bases from V and 1 from J, leaving 8 bases between them.

This chain links TRBV5-6 with TRBJ1-1; 10 nucleotides match TRBD1. Germline V gives CDR1 SGHDT, CDR2 YYEEEE. CDR3 length: 13 amino acids. Trimming took 3 bases from V and 5 from J; bases not matched to a gene: 1. The CDR3 DNA sequence: TGTGCCAGCAGCTGGGGACAGGGGACTGAAGCTTTCTTT. This gives the protein CASSWGQGTEAFF.

The chain employs TRBV5-1 and TRBJ2-3; D not certain. Between the trimmed V and J ends, which lost 5 bases and 0 bases, there was a span of 10 bases. The CDR3 is 14 amino acids. CDR1 is SGHRS, CDR2 YFSETQ, per germline. Here the CDR3 DNA reads TGCGCCAGCAGTCTAGACTCTAGCACAGATACGCAGTATTTT. It specifies CASSLDSSTDTQYF.

The V and J genes are TRBV5-3 and TRBJ1-4; D is possibly TRBD1 (5 bases). TRBV5-3 qualifies as an ORF whose function is uncertain. With 3 bases removed from V and 1 base from J, the gap between germline ends came to 7 bases. The CDR3 has 14 residues. CDR3 residues: CARSSDITNEKLFF. CDR3 nucleotide sequence: TGTGCCAGAAGCTCGGACATAACTAATGAAAAACTGTTTTTT.

This chain connects TRBV7-3 to TRBJ1-2, with unresolved D. Per the germline V gene, CDR1 is SGHTA and CDR2 is FQGTGA. The CDR3 consists of 13 residues. Trimming pared 3 bases from V and 4 bases from J, leaving 9 bases between. The CDR3 reads CASSLGLGYGYTF. The CDR3 DNA follows: TGTGCCAGCAGCTTGGGTCTAGGCTATGGCTACACCTTC.

The chain has TRBV5-1 and TRBJ2-7; 11 nucleotides line up with TRBD1. V lost 0 bases to trimming and J lost 7 bases; unmatched junction nucleotides: 3. In germline, CDR1 is SGHRS, CDR2 YFSETQ. The CDR3 runs 14 residues. For the CDR3, the DNA is TGCGCCAGCAGCTTGGGGACAGGGGGCAGGGAGCAGTACTTC. Its protein product is CASSLGTGGREQYF.

This clone was counted a single time. V is TRBV30 and J is TRBJ2-6; tentatively, D is TRBD1 (6 bases). This CDR3 is 17 amino acids long. Germline CDR1 reads GTSNPN; CDR2 reads SVGIG (reference sequence). The V and J ends lost 3 bases and 0 bases respectively, with 15 bases between them. CDR3 in DNA: TGTGCCTGGAGGTCACAGGGTAGGGTCTCTGGGGCCAACGTCCTGACTTTC. This encodes CAWRSQGRVSGANVLTF.

The genes are TRBV11-2 and TRBJ2-7, with TRBD1 matching 7 bases. With V trimmed by 5 bases and J by 3 bases, 7 bases remained unmatched. Germline CDR1 reads SGHAT; CDR2 reads FQNNGV. This CDR3 contains 14 residues. CDR3 sequence (DNA): TGTGCCAGCAGCCGGGACAGAAGGAGCTACGAGCAGTACTTC. Encoded protein: CASSRDRRSYEQYF.

The chain has TRBV6-2 or TRBV6-3 and TRBJ1-1; a weak D match, TRBD1 (5 bases). Trimming removed 5 bases from V and 1 base from J, with 8 bases in between. This CDR3 comprises 13 residues. CDR1 is MNHEY and CDR2 is SVGEGT in the germline V gene. The CDR3 region is CASSDSRNTEAFF. Written as DNA, the CDR3 is TGTGCCAGCAGTGACAGCCGGAACACTGAAGCTTTCTTT.

The V gene is TRBV27, the J gene TRBJ2-3; no clear D gene. CDR1 is MNHEY, CDR2 SMNVEV, per germline (reference sequence). CDR3 length: 14 amino acids. Trimming took 0 bases from V and 3 from J, leaving 7 bases between them. The CDR3 spells CASSLSAGTDTQYF. The CDR3 DNA reads TGTGCCAGCAGTTTATCGGCAGGAACAGATACGCAGTATTTT.

The chain joins TRBV30 to TRBJ1-2; TRBD1 agrees at 9 bases. Germline-derived CDR1 and CDR2 are GTSNPN and SVGIG (reference sequence). This CDR3 is built from 14 residues. V trimming: 0 bases; J trimming: 6 bases; junction bases outside the gene matches: 5. CDR3 sequence (DNA): TGTGCCTGGAGTGTAAGGTGGACAGGGGATGGCTACACCTTC. It codes for CAWSVRWTGDGYTF.

The chain combines TRBV3-1 (or the pseudogene TRBV3-2) with TRBJ2-1; a weak D match, TRBD1 (5 bases). CDR1 and CDR2 from the germline V gene are LGHDT and YNNKEL (reference sequence). This CDR3 spans 12 amino acids. V was trimmed by 7 bases and J by 9 bases, leaving 13 bases between them. Written as DNA, the CDR3 is TGTGCCAGCACCACAGGCTCCACTGAGCAGTTCTTC. Its translation: CASTTGSTEQFF.

The V and J genes are TRBV9 and TRBJ1-4; a possible D gene is TRBD1 (5 bases). CDR3 size: 13 residues. Germline V gives CDR1 SGDLS, CDR2 YYNGEE. Trimming removed 6 bases at V and 7 bases at J, with 13 bases between. Written as DNA, the CDR3 is TGTGCCAGCAACTCGCAGGGAACTGAAAAACTGTTTTTT. Amino acid sequence: CASNSQGTEKLFF. Complete variable domain (other parts from reference TRBV9 and TRBJ1-4): DSGVTQTPKHLITATGQRVTLRCSPRSGDLSVYWYQQSLDQGLQFLIQYYNGEERAKGNILERFSAQQFPDLHSELNLSSLELGDSALYFCASNSQGTEKLFFGSGTQLSVL.

The CDR3 DNA sequence: TGCGCCAGCAGCTTGGGATCAGGGGACTCCTACAATGAGCAGTTCTTC. Amino acids: CASSLGSGDSYNEQFF. This rearrangement joins TRBV5-1 to TRBJ2-1; weak D call: TRBD1 (6 bases). V was clipped by 0 bases and J by 0 bases, with 10 bases between them. From germline, CDR1 is SGHRS and CDR2 YFSETQ. The CDR3 has 16 amino acids.

The genes are TRBV10-3 and TRBJ2-3; D is perhaps TRBD1 (6 bases). V lost 8 bases and J lost 3, with 21 bases in between. This CDR3 has 16 residues. The germline V gene encodes CDR1 ENHRY and CDR2 SYGVKD. The CDR3 sequence: CAISTQDRQRTDTQYF. CDR3 nucleotide sequence: TGTGCCATCTCGACCCAAGACAGGCAAAGGACAGATACGCAGTATTTT.

The J gene is TRBJ1-2, the V gene TRBV5-1; D unclear. The CDR3 length is 15 residues. The germline V gene encodes CDR1 SGHRS and CDR2 YFSETQ. Trimming shortened V by 0 bases and J by 2 bases, and 11 bases separated the two germline ends. In DNA, the CDR3 is TGCGCCAGCAGCTTGGCCCCCACTGAAAACTATGGCTACACCTTC. As protein: CASSLAPTENYGYTF.

The chain links TRBV2 to TRBJ2-6, with 9 bases matching TRBD1. The CDR3 has 18 amino acids. V lost 4 bases and J lost 2; bases outside the gene matches: 9. The germline V gene encodes CDR1 SNHLY and CDR2 FYNNEI. The CDR3 coding sequence is TGTGCCAGCAGTGGCACCGGGACAGGGCCTCCTGGGGCCAACGTCCTGACTTTC. The encoded protein is CASSGTGTGPPGANVLTF.

The chain is built from TRBV6-6 and TRBJ1-2, with a tentative D call TRBD1 (5 bases). Deletions cut 8 bases from V and 2 bases from J, with 9 bases between. The CDR3 spans 12 residues. CDR1 MNHNY and CDR2 SVGAGI come from the germline V gene (reference sequence). As DNA, the CDR3 is TGTGCCAGCGGAGGGGCAAACTATGGCTACACCTTC. Translating gives CASGGANYGYTF.